This TCR beta chain appears in the sequencing data of a study of STAT3 mutations in large granular lymphocyte leukemia. About this clone: The antigen remains unidentified. The sample contains more than one DNA sequence encoding this CDR3.

The table came from immunoSEQ multiplex PCR; TCRdb's copy has only in-frame clones and leaves some out. The repertoire has 15,000 or so clones, about nine tenths of them found once; the top ten carry approximately 10%. Study outcomes and limitations: TCR clonotype switching after therapy occurred in about 35% of the 18 patients. Every T-cell large granular lymphocyte leukemia patient had at least one immunodominant TCR beta clonotype.

Sequenced material: peripheral blood mononuclear cells. This clonotype was sampled from a woman between 45 and 65 years old with T-cell large granular lymphocyte leukemia. Some clones in this sample may be carry-over from other donors' samples.

CDR3 DNA: TGTGCCAGCTCACCCGGACAGGGGGAGACCCAGTACTTC. Translation: CASSPGQGETQYF. The chain employs TRBV18 and TRBJ2-5, with TRBD1 matching over 9 bases. The trim removed 3 bases at V and 5 bases at J, leaving 1 base unmatched. This CDR3 region has 13 residues. Germline CDR1 is KGHSH and CDR2 is LQKENI.